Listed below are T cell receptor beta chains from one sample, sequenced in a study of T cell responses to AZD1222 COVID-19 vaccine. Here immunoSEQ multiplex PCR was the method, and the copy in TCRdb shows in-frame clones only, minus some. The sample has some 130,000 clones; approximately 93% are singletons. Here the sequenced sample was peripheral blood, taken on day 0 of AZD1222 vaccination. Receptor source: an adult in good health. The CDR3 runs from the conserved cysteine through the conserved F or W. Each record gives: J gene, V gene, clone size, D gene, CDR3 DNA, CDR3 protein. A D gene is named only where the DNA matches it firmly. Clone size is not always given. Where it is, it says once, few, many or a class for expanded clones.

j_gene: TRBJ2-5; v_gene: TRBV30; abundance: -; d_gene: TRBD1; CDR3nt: TGTGCCTGGAGCACGGGACAGGGGCTAGAGACCCAGTACTTC; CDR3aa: CAWSTGQGLETQYF
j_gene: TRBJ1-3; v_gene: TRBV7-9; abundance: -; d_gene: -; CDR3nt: TGTGCCAGCAGCTTAGCGCTCGCAGGGGAGAGGGGCGGAAACACCATATATTTT; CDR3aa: CASSLALAGERGGNTIYF
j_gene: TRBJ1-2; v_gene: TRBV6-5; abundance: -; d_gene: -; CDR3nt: TGTGCCAGCAGTTCCCGGACAACTGGGAACTATGGCTACACCTTC; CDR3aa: CASSSRTTGNYGYTF
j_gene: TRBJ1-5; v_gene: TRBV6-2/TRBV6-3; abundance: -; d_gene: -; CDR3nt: TGTGCCAGCAGTTATCCACTCCCCGGACATGCTTTGGGGCCCCAGCATTTT; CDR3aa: CASSYPLPGHALGPQHF
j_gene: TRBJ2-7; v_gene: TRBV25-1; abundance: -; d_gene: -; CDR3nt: TGTGCCAGCAGACTGACGGGACCGACCTACGAGCAGTACTTC; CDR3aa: CASRLTGPTYEQYF
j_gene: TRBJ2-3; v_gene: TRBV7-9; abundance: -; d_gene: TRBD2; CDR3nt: TGTGCCAGCAGCCGACCCTCTAGCGGGGGCCAAGATACGCAGTATTTT; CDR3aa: CASSRPSSGGQDTQYF
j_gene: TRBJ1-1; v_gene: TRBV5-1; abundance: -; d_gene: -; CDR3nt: TGCGCCAGCAGCCACACAGGGCAGCGCTTCATGAACACTGAAGCTTTCTTT; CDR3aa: CASSHTGQRFMNTEAFF
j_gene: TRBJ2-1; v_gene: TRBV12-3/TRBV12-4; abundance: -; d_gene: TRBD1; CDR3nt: TGTGCCAGCAGTCCGGGACAGCCGAAGCAGTTCTTC; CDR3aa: CASSPGQPKQFF
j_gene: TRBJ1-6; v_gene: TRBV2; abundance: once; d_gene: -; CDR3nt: TGTGCCAGCAGTGAAGGTCGGGGGGGATCACCCCTCCACTTT; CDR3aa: CASSEGRGGSPLHF
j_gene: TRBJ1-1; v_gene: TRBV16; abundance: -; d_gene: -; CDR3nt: TGTGCCAGCAGCCTCCGGAAATTTAACACTGAAGCTTTCTTT; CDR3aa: CASSLRKFNTEAFF
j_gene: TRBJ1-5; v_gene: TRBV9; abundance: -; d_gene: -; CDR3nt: TGTGCCAGCAGCCCCGAGGGGGGGGATCAGCCCCAGCATTTT; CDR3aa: CASSPEGGDQPQHF
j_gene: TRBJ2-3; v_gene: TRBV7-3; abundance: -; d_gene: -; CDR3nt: TGTGCCAGCAGCTCAGGACCCCGCGTAGATACGCAGTATTTT; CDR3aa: CASSSGPRVDTQYF
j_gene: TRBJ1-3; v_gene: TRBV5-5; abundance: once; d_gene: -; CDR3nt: TGTGCCAGCAGCATAAGACCCTTCTCTGGAAACACCATATATTTT; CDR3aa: CASSIRPFSGNTIYF
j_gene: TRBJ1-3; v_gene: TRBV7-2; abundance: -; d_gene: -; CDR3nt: TGTGCCAGCAGCTTAGAAGGGCTTGGAAACACCATATATTTT; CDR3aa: CASSLEGLGNTIYF
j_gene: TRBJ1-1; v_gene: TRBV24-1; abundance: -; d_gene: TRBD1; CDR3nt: TGTGCCACCAGTGACCCCACAGGGGAACGTCTCATGAACACTGAAGCTTTCTTT; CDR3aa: CATSDPTGERLMNTEAFF
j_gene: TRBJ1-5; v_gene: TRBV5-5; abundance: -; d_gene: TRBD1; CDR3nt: TGTGCCAGCAGCTGGACAGGGAGGAGTCAGCCCCAGCATTTT; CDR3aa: CASSWTGRSQPQHF
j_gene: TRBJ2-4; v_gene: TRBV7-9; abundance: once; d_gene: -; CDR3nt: TGTGCCAGCAGCTTACCATCGGGGTGGGACAAAAACATTCAGTACTTC; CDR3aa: CASSLPSGWDKNIQYF
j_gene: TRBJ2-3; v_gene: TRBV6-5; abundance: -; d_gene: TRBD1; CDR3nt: TGTGCCAGCAGTTACGGACAGGGGGACGGGAATACGCAGTATTTT; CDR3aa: CASSYGQGDGNTQYF
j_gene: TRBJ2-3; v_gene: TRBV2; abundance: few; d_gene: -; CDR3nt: TGTGCCAGCAGCCCTACCGGCGTGAGCACAGATACGCAGTATTTT; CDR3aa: CASSPTGVSTDTQYF
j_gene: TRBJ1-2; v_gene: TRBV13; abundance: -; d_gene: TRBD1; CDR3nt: TGTGCCAGCAGCTGGACAGGAACTAACTATGGCTACACCTTC; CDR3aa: CASSWTGTNYGYTF
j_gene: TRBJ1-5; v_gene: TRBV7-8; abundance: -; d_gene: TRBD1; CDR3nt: TGTGCCAGCAGCCGGGGACAGGGTGGCAATCAGCCCCAGCATTTT; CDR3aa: CASSRGQGGNQPQHF
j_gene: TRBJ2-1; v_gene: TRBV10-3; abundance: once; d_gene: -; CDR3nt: TGTGCCATCACCTCGGGGGTGCGGGGACGCTACAATGAGCAGTTCTTC; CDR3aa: CAITSGVRGRYNEQFF
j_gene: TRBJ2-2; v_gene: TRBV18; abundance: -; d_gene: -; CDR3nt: TGTGCCAGCTCACCCTGGAAAATCGCCTCCGGGGAGCTGTTTTTT; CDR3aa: CASSPWKIASGELFF
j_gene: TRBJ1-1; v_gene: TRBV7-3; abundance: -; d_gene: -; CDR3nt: TGTGCCAGCAGCTTGTACAGGGACACTGAAGCTTTCTTT; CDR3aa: CASSLYRDTEAFF
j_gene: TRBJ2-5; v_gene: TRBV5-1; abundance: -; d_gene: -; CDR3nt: TGCGCCAGCAGCTCCGGACAGCCAGAGACCCAGTACTTC; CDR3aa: CASSSGQPETQYF
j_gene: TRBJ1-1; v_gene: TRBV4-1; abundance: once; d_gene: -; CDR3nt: TGCGCCAGCAGCCAAGAAGCAGGGAGGAAAACTGAAGCTTTCTTT; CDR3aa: CASSQEAGRKTEAFF
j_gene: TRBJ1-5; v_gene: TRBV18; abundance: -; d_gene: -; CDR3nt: TGTGCCAGCTCTACTAGCAATCAGCCCCAGCATTTT; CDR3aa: CASSTSNQPQHF
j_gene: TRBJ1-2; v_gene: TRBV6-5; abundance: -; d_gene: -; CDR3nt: TGTGCCAGCACCTCGGGTTATGGCTACACCTTC; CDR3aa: CASTSGYGYTF
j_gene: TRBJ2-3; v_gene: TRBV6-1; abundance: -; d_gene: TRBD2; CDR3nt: TGTGCCAGCAGTGAAAGGCTAGCGGAGTTGCTTAGCACAGATACGCAGTATTTT; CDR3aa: CASSERLAELLSTDTQYF
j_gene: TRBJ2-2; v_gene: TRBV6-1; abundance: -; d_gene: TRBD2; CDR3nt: TGTGCCAGCAGTGAACGCGGGGGGGCCGGTACCGGGGAGCTGTTTTTT; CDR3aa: CASSERGGAGTGELFF
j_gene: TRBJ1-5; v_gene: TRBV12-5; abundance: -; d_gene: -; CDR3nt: TGTGCTAGTGGTTTTCAGGTGAGCAATCAGCCCCAGCATTTT; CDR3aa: CASGFQVSNQPQHF
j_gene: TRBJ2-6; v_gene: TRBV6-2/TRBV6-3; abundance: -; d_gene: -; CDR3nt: TGTGCCAGCATCCCAGGGCAGGCCCGCTCTGGGGCCAACGTCCTGACTTTC; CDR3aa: CASIPGQARSGANVLTF
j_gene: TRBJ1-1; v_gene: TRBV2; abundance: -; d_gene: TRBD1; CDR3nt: TGTGCCAGCAGTAGGGACAGGGGGACTGAAGCTTTCTTT; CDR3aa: CASSRDRGTEAFF
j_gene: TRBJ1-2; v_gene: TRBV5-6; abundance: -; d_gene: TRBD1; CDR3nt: TGTGCCAGCAGCTTGGTCCAGGGGGCGAGTTATGGCTACACCTTC; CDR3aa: CASSLVQGASYGYTF
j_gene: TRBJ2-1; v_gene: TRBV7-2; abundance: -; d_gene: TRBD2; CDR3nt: TGTGCCAGCAGCCTAGGACTAGGGGCCAATGAGCAGTTCTTC; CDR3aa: CASSLGLGANEQFF
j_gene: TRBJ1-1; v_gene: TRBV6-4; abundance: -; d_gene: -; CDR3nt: TGTGCCAGCACCTCCCCGGAACAGTTGAACACTGAAGCTTTCTTT; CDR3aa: CASTSPEQLNTEAFF
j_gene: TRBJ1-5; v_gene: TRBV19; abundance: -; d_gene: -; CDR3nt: TGTGCCAGTAGTATTGGCGGGGCGTGGAGCAATCAGCCCCAGCATTTT; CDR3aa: CASSIGGAWSNQPQHF
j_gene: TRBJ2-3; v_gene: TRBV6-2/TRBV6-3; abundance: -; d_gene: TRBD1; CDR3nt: TGTGCCAGCAGTTTTTTGGACAGGGGGACGCAGTATTTT; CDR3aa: CASSFLDRGTQYF
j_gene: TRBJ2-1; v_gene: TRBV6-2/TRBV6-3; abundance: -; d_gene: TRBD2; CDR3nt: TGTGCCAGCAGTTACAGCCCCCGGACTAGCGGTGTTAGCTCCTACAATGAGCAGTTCTTC; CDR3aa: CASSYSPRTSGVSSYNEQFF
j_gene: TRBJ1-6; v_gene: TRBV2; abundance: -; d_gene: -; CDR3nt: TGTGCCAGCAGTGACAAGTCGTGGGTTGGTTCACCCCTCCACTTT; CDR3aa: CASSDKSWVGSPLHF
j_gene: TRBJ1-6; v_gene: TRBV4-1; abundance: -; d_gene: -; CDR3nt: TGCGCCAGCAGCCAAGGAGGAGGGGAGAGATCACCCCTCCACTTT; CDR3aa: CASSQGGGERSPLHF